The entry below gives a single TCR beta chain sequence along with its context. Generated by immunoSEQ multiplex PCR, the TCRdb table keeps only in-frame clones and is missing some. In the table there are about 270,000 clones, roughly nine tenths of which are singletons. These data belong to a study of blood T cell repertoires in COVID-19. Study-level information: Sites in the United States, Italy and Spain provided acute and convalescent COVID-19 samples.

With V trimmed by 2 bases and J by 4 bases, 6 bases remained unmatched. This CDR3 region has 18 residues. Germline V CDR1 and CDR2: MNHNS, SASEGT. The sequencing input was peripheral blood. This TCR was sampled from a man between 40 and 49 years old with active or convalescent COVID-19. The rearrangement links TRBV6-1 to TRBJ2-2; 14 bases are a match to TRBD2. This chain's CDR3 is CASSELRLAGGRTGELFF. The CDR3 bases are TGTGCCAGCAGTGAACTAAGACTAGCGGGGGGGCGCACCGGGGAGCTGTTTTTT.